The clone carrying this TCR beta chain was counted a single time. Its antigen is as yet unknown. Looked up from germline, CDR1 is SEHNR and CDR2 is FQNEAQ (reference sequence). There are 14 residues in the CDR3. V was trimmed by 1 base and J by 2 bases, leaving 8 bases between them. Data came from immunoSEQ multiplex PCR; TCRdb stores just in-frame clones and leaves some out. The sample holds approximately 1,000,000 clones, approximately 80% seen once. This sample is drawn from a study of shared clonotypes between healthy human individuals. Across the study: Serving as donors were two women and three men, whose ages spanned 18 to 49.

Overall study findings and caveats: Among donors, the sharing of clonotypes was expected to be influenced by sequencing depth.

The rearrangement uses TRBV7-9 and TRBJ2-5; D is perhaps TRBD2 (5 bases). This sequence originates from a young man in good health. Some clones in this sample may be carry-over from other donors' samples. Sequenced: memory CD4+ T cells from PBMCs. The sample's subset: CD45RA-negative fraction. This CDR3 reads CASSLGGNQETQYF. The CDR3 nucleotides are TGTGCCAGCAGCTTAGGAGGGAATCAAGAGACCCAGTACTTC.